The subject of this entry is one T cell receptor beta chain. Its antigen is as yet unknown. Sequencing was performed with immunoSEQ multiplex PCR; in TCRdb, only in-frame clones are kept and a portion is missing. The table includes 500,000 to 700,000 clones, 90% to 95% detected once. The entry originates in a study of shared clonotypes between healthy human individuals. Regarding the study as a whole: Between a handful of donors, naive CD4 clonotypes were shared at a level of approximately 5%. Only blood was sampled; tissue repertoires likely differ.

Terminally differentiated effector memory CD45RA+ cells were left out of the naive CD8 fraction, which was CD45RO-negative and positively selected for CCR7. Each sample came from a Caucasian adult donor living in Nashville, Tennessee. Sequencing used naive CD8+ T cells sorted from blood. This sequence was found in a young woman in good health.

For the CDR3, the DNA is TGTGCCAGCCAACCCTGGGACACCATGAACACTGAAGCTTTCTTT. Translated, it gives CASQPWDTMNTEAFF. This chain joins TRBV27 and TRBJ1-1; perhaps TRBD1 as D (6 bases). Trimming took off 8 bases at V and 0 bases at J, with 16 bases between the two ends. The length of the CDR3 is 15 residues. Germline loops: CDR1 MNHEY, CDR2 SMNVEV (reference sequence).